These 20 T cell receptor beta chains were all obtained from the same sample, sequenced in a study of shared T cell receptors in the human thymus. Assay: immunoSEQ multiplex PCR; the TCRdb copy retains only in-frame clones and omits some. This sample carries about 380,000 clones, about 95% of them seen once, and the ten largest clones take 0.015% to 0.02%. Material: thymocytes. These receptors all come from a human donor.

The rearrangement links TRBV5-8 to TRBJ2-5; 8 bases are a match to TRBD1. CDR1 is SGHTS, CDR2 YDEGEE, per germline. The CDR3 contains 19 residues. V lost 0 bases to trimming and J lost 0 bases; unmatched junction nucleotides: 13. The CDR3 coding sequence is TGTGCCAGCAGCTTGGCAGGGGGCCAGGGTATGGAGTACCAAGAGACCCAGTACTTC. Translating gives CASSLAGGQGMEYQETQYF.

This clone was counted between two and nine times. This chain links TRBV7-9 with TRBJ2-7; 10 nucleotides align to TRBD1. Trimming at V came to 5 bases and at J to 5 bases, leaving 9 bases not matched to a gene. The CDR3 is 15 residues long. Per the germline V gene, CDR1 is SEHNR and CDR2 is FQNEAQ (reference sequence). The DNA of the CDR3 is TGTGCCAGCAGCCAGGTGGGACAGGGGTGGAACGAGCAGTACTTC. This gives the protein CASSQVGQGWNEQYF.

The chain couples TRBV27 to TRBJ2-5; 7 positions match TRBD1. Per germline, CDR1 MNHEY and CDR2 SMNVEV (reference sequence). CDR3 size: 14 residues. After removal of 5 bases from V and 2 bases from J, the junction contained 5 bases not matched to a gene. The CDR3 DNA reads TGTGCCAGCAGTCCCAGGGACAGACAAGAGACCCAGTACTTC. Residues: CASSPRDRQETQYF.

The CDR3 spells CASRAWDSPNEKLFF. The CDR3 DNA reads TGCGCCAGCAGGGCCTGGGACAGTCCTAATGAAAAACTGTTTTTT. This chain connects TRBV10-2 to TRBJ1-4, with TRBD1 identical over 7 bases. The V segment lost 6 bases and the J segment 3 bases; nucleotides outside the gene matches: 7. This CDR3 has 15 residues. Germline CDR1 is WSHSY and CDR2 is SAAADI.

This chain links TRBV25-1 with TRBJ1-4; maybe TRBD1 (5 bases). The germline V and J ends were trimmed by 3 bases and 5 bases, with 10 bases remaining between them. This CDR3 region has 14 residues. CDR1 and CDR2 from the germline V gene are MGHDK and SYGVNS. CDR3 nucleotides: TGTGCCAGCAGTGATTCCTGGGGGAATGAAAAACTGTTTTTT. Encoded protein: CASSDSWGNEKLFF. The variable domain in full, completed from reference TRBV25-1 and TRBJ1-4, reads EADIYQTPRYLVIGTGKKITLECSQTMGHDKMYWYQQDPGMELHLIHYSYGVNSTEKGDLSSESTVSRIRTEHFPLTLESARPSHTSQYLCASSDSWGNEKLFFGSGTQLSVL.

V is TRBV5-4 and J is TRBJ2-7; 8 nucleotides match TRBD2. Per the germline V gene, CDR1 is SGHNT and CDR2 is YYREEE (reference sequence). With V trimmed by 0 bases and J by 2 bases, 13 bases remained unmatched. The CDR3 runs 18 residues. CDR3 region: CASSLDWDVLAEPYEQYF. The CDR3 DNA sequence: TGTGCCAGCAGCTTGGATTGGGACGTACTAGCGGAACCCTACGAGCAGTACTTC.

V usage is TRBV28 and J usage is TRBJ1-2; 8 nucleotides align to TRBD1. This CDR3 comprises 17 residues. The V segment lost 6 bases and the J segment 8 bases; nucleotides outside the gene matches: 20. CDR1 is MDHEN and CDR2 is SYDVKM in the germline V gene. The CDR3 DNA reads TGTGCCAGCAGCCTAGATGTCCTTCAGGGGGCGCTATCCGGCTACACCTTC. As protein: CASSLDVLQGALSGYTF.

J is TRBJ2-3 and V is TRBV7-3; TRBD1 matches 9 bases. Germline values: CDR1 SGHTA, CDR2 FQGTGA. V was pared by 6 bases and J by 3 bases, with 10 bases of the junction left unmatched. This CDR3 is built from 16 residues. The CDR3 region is CASSFRGTGYTDTQYF. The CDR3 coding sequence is TGTGCCAGCAGTTTTAGGGGGACAGGGTATACAGATACGCAGTATTTT.

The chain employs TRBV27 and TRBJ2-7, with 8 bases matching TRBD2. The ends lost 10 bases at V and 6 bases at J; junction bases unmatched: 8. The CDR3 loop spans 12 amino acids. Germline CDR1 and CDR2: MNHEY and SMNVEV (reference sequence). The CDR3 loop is CATTSGEGEQYF. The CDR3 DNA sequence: TGTGCCACAACTAGCGGAGAAGGCGAGCAGTACTTC.

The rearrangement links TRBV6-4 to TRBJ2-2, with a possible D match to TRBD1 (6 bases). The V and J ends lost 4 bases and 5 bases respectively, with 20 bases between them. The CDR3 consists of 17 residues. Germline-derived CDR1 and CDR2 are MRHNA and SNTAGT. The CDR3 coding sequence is TGTGCCAGCAGTGCTTCGGACAGTGCCCACATTACCGGGGAGCTGTTTTTT. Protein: CASSASDSAHITGELFF.

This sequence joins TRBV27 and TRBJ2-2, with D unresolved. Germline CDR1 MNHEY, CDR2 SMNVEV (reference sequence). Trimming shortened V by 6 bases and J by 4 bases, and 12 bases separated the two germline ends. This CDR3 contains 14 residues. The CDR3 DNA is TGTGCCAGCAGCCCAGGTGTGGCCACCGGGGAGCTGTTTTTT. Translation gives CASSPGVATGELFF.

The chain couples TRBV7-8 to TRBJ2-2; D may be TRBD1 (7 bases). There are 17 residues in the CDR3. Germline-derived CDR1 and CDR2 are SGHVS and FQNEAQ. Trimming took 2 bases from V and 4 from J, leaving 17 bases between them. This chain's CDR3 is CASSLKVEGAGTGELFF. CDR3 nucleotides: TGTGCCAGCAGCTTAAAGGTGGAGGGGGCTGGCACCGGGGAGCTGTTTTTT.

Here the CDR3 DNA reads TGTGCCAGCAGTGCCCAACTTCGACAGGGACCTCGGGATACGCAGTATTTT. Protein sequence: CASSAQLRQGPRDTQYF. This chain links TRBV27 with TRBJ2-3; 7 bases align to TRBD1. Germline V gives CDR1 MNHEY, CDR2 SMNVEV (reference sequence). The CDR3 consists of 17 residues. Trimming removed 5 bases from V and 6 bases from J; junction bases left unmatched: 17.

The CDR3 nucleotides are TGTGCCAGCAGTCCCGCCCCTAGACTAGCGGGAGTCACAGATACGCAGTATTTT. It translates to CASSPAPRLAGVTDTQYF. The chain combines TRBV28 with TRBJ2-3; 12 bases line up with TRBD2. The CDR3 has 18 residues. Germline V gene data show CDR1 as MDHEN and CDR2 as SYDVKM. V lost 5 bases, J lost 2 bases, and 11 bases stayed unmatched.

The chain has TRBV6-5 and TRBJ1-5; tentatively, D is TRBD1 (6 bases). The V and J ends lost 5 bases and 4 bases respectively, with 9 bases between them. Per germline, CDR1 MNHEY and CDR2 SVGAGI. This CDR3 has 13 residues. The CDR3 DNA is TGTGCCAGCAGTCCTACAGGGAATCAGCCCCAGCATTTT. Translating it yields CASSPTGNQPQHF.

The CDR3 protein is CASSYPNRASYEQYF. The CDR3 DNA is TGTGCCAGCAGCTATCCTAACAGGGCCTCCTACGAGCAGTACTTC. V and J are TRBV28 and TRBJ2-7, with D maybe TRBD1 (6 bases). CDR1 is MDHEN, CDR2 SYDVKM, per germline. With 6 bases removed from V and 0 bases from J, the gap between germline ends came to 15 bases. This CDR3 contains 15 residues.

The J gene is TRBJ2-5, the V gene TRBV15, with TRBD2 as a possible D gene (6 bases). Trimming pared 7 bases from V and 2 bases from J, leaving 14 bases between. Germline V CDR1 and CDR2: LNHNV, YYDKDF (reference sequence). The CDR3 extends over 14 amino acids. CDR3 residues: CATTRGTDQETQYF. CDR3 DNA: TGTGCCACCACTCGCGGGACCGATCAAGAGACCCAGTACTTC.

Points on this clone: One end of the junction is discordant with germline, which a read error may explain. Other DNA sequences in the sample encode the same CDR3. In DNA form, the CDR3 reads TGCGCCAGCAGTTTAAGGCGGAGGAATCAGCCCCAGCATTTT. Translated: CASSLRRRNQPQHF. This chain links TRBV27 with TRBJ1-5; no reliable D call. Germline CDR1 is MNHEY and CDR2 is SMNVEV (reference sequence). The CDR3 is made up of 14 amino acids.

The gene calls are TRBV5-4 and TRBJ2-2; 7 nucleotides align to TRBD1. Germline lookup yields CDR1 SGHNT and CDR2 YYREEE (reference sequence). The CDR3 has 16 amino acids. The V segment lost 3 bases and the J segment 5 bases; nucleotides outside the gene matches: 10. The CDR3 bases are TGTGCCAGCAGCTCTGTACGGGACAGCGGAACCGGGGAGCTGTTTTTT. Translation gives CASSSVRDSGTGELFF.

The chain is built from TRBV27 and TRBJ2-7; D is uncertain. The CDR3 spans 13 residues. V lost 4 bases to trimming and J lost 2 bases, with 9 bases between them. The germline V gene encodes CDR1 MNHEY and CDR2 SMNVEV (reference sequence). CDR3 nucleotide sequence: TGTGCCAGCAGTTCAATGGGCCCCTACGAGCAGTACTTC. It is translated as CASSSMGPYEQYF.